These T cell receptor beta chains were read from a single sample in a study of early T cells in non-severe SARS-CoV-2 infection. From the 5' RACE reads, TCRdb called clonotypes with MiXCR, one entry per CDR3 protein. The table lists 90,000 to 120,000 distinct CDR3 sequences, 9% to 14% of them singletons. The source material was whole blood. The receptor set was obtained from an adult who was a healthcare worker with PCR-confirmed SARS-CoV-2 infection or an uninfected control (not recorded which). Each CDR3 is given with its conserved first and last residue. A D gene is named only where the DNA matches it firmly.

V,D,J,CDR3
TRBV27,TRBD2,TRBJ2-7,CASKPIAGGPYEQYF
TRBV3-1,NA,TRBJ1-1,CASSQSSIEAFF
TRBV15,NA,TRBJ1-5,CATSRDGLNNQPQHF
TRBV7-2,NA,TRBJ2-1,CASSSGPLDYNEQFF
TRBV30,NA,TRBJ2-3,CAWNAVGRSDTQYF
TRBV7-3,NA,TRBJ2-3,CASSPFRGTQYF
TRBV11-2,TRBD1,TRBJ1-2,CASSVTRGLNYGYTF
TRBV3-1,NA,TRBJ1-2,CASSQEGYYGYTF
TRBV5-1,NA,TRBJ2-7,CASSWFSGTETYEQYF
TRBV6-1,TRBD2,TRBJ2-3,CASRPTSGGTDTQYF
TRBV7-3,NA,TRBJ2-6,CASSLTAGANVLTF
TRBV12-3/TRBV12-4,NA,TRBJ2-7,CASSFLRDSPYEQYF
TRBV28,NA,TRBJ2-7,CASSEASSYEQYF
TRBV9,TRBD2,TRBJ2-5,CASSVGGTTETQYF
TRBV10-3,NA,TRBJ2-2,CAISTAPGDTGELFF
TRBV12-3/TRBV12-4,NA,TRBJ2-1,CASSPRRVYNEQFF
TRBV9,TRBD2,TRBJ2-2,CASSVGGASGVNTGELFF
TRBV19,NA,TRBJ1-5,CASSDGILSNQPQHF
TRBV4-1,TRBD1,TRBJ2-2,CASTGTGSTGELFF
TRBV27,NA,TRBJ1-1,CASSSTGGGTEAFF
TRBV12-2,NA,TRBJ2-3,CASRLEESGGVKMVSCTDTQYF
TRBV20-1,TRBD2,TRBJ2-1,CSASGGGEQFF
TRBV29-1,NA,TRBJ1-2,CSVEDLNRAAGYTF
TRBV28,TRBD1,TRBJ2-1,CASSQDRTLWAQFF
TRBV7-2,TRBD2,TRBJ2-1,CASSSRRERLNEQFF
TRBV6-5,NA,TRBJ1-4,CASSYSSGTEGKLFF
TRBV9,TRBD2,TRBJ2-3,CASSGRRREGLTDTQYF
TRBV5-4,TRBD1,TRBJ1-1,CASSLGDSGTEAFF
TRBV20-1,NA,TRBJ2-7,CSAWAQGRGYEQYF
TRBV9,NA,TRBJ1-6,CASSVDGGRNSPLHF
TRBV29-1,TRBD2,TRBJ2-7,CSVRGLAGGLEQYF
TRBV28,TRBD1,TRBJ1-2,CASSSWDRGQYGYTF
TRBV29-1,NA,TRBJ1-4,CSVEDRDHNEKLFF
TRBV6-1,TRBD2,TRBJ2-3,CASKASGGAADTQYF
TRBV29-1,TRBD1,TRBJ2-3,CSVARTGRTDTQYF
TRBV6-5,NA,TRBJ2-7,CASSYSDLASYEQYF
TRBV10-2,NA,TRBJ2-7,CASSEFTDSYEQYF
TRBV18,NA,TRBJ1-1,CASSPPINTEAFF
TRBV20-1,TRBD2,TRBJ2-7,CSVPTGGPHEQYF
TRBV7-8,NA,TRBJ2-7,CASSQNPPSEQYF
TRBV11-3,NA,TRBJ2-1,CASSIGADNEQFF
TRBV28,NA,TRBJ2-7,CASSSNSYEQYF
TRBV7-9,TRBD2,TRBJ2-1,CARKRAGGRNEQFF
TRBV28,TRBD2,TRBJ2-5,CASSFTRAGGRETQYF
TRBV2,NA,TRBJ1-1,CASSAQTGTYTEAFF
TRBV12-3/TRBV12-4,NA,TRBJ2-7,CASSIAGTGGHEQYF
TRBV20-1,NA,TRBJ1-1,CSARDALGLGTEAFF
TRBV5-4,NA,TRBJ2-3,CASSLEAESTDTQYF
TRBV11-3,TRBD1,TRBJ2-2,CASRARQGANTGELFF
TRBV2,TRBD2,TRBJ2-3,CASQVAGSTDTQYF
TRBV6-2/TRBV6-3,TRBD1,TRBJ1-1,CASSYSGQGLLGGEAFF
TRBV5-1,NA,TRBJ1-1,CASSSRGSNTANTEAFF
TRBV6-5,TRBD2,TRBJ2-5,CASSYWASGQETQYF
TRBV4-1,NA,TRBJ2-4,CASSQDIIPGPSKNIQYF
TRBV20-1,NA,TRBJ1-5,CSASRGNQPQHF